A selection of T cell receptor beta chains follows, all from one sample in a study of blood T cell repertoires in COVID-19. Data came from immunoSEQ multiplex PCR; TCRdb stores just in-frame clones and leaves some out. The table has fewer than 55,000 clones, approximately 80% seen once. The specimen was peripheral blood. These receptors originate from a man between 65 and 79 years old with active COVID-19. Both conserved end residues are part of each CDR3. A D gene is named only where the DNA matches it firmly. The size field is filled for only some rows; it gives once, few, many or a size class.

cdr3_nt cdr3_aa d_call clone_size j_call v_call
TGTGCCACCTCAAGGGGGCAGGGGGTAGAGCCCCAGCATTTT CATSRGQGVEPQHF TRBD1 - TRBJ1-5 TRBV19
TGCGCCAGCTGCCGGACACCGGCCACCGGGGAGCTGTTTTTT CASCRTPATGELFF - once TRBJ2-2 TRBV5-1
TGTGCCAGCAGCTCCGCGCAGGAATGGAATTCACCCCTCCACTTT CASSSAQEWNSPLHF - - TRBJ1-6 TRBV7-2
TGTGCCAGCAGCCCGGACAGTTATGGCTACACCTTC CASSPDSYGYTF - - TRBJ1-2 TRBV7-9
TGTGCCAGCAGTTCAGGACAGGGACACCCCTACGAGCAGTACTTC CASSSGQGHPYEQYF TRBD1 - TRBJ2-7 TRBV27
TGTGCCATCAATGGTGTAGGGCTAGCGGGGCCCTCCTACAATGAGCAGTTCTTC CAINGVGLAGPSYNEQFF TRBD2 - TRBJ2-1 TRBV10-3
TGTGCCCTCGACGAGGGTAAAACTGAAGCTTTCTTT CALDEGKTEAFF - once TRBJ1-1 TRBV30
TGTGCCAGCTCACCCCCCGGGACAGGAAGCAATCAGCCCCAGCATTTT CASSPPGTGSNQPQHF TRBD1 - TRBJ1-5 TRBV18
TGTGCCAGCAGCTTAGTCCCGGGCGGGGGACTCCATAACACCGGGGAGCTGTTTTTT CASSLVPGGGLHNTGELFF TRBD2 - TRBJ2-2 TRBV11-3
TGTGCCAGCAGTGTCCGAGACATGGCAGGGGGGAATGAGCAGTTCTTC CASSVRDMAGGNEQFF - - TRBJ2-1 TRBV6-1
TGTGCTAGTGGTTTGGTACCAAGGGGACAGACATATGGCTACACCTTC CASGLVPRGQTYGYTF TRBD1 - TRBJ1-2 TRBV12-5
TGTGCCAGCAGTGAATACGGGGAAGTGAACACTGAAGCTTTCTTT CASSEYGEVNTEAFF - - TRBJ1-1 TRBV6-1
TGTGCCAGCAGTGGAGGGCCCGGCTACACCTTC CASSGGPGYTF - - TRBJ1-2 TRBV25-1
TGTGCCAGCAGTAACCCGGGACTAGATATGTTCTTC CASSNPGLDMFF TRBD2 - TRBJ2-1 TRBV6-2/TRBV6-3
TGTGCCAGCAGCTTAGTGGGGGACAGTCGTAACTATGGCTACACCTTC CASSLVGDSRNYGYTF TRBD1 once TRBJ1-2 TRBV7-2
TGTGCCAGCAGCTTGGGGGCCTGGCCAGATACGCAGTATTTT CASSLGAWPDTQYF - - TRBJ2-3 TRBV5-5
TGTGCCAGCAGCTCCAGGGTAGGCGGCGGCTACACCTTC CASSSRVGGGYTF - - TRBJ1-2 TRBV7-2
TGTGCCAGCAGCAATCGCTACGGGACAGAGAGCACAGATACGCAGTATTTT CASSNRYGTESTDTQYF TRBD1 - TRBJ2-3 TRBV7-9
TGTGCCAGTAGTAGTGGAGGCGGCGTTTCTTCACCCCTCCACTTT CASSSGGGVSSPLHF - - TRBJ1-6 TRBV19
TGCGCCAGCCGAACCGGACAGCCTCGTCGGGGGGAGCTGTTTTTT CASRTGQPRRGELFF - few TRBJ2-2 TRBV5-1
TGTGCCAGCAGTTACTCCTCTACCGCGTCCGAGACCCAGTACTTC CASSYSSTASETQYF - - TRBJ2-5 TRBV6-2/TRBV6-3
TGTGCCAGCAGCCAAGATTGGCATTATCGGGGGGGAAACAATGAGCAGTTCTTC CASSQDWHYRGGNNEQFF TRBD2 - TRBJ2-1 TRBV4-2
TGTGCCAGCAGCCGGCTTAGCGGGGGGGGTACAGATACGCAGTATTTT CASSRLSGGGTDTQYF TRBD2 - TRBJ2-3 TRBV27
TGTGCCAGCGGGGGGGGGCAGTACTACGAGCAGTACTTC CASGGGQYYEQYF - - TRBJ2-7 TRBV12-3/TRBV12-4
TGCAGCGTTGTGGGACTCCGGGACAGGGGCTCCTACGAGCAGTACTTC CSVVGLRDRGSYEQYF TRBD1 - TRBJ2-7 TRBV29-1
TGTGCCAGCAGCTGGGGGGGAACCTCCTCTGGAAACACCATATATTTT CASSWGGTSSGNTIYF - - TRBJ1-3 TRBV28
TGTGCCAGCAGCCTAGGCCAGGGGGAGATCCACTTT CASSLGQGEIHF TRBD1 - TRBJ1-6 TRBV12-3/TRBV12-4
TGTGCCAGCAGTTACCGTCAGGGGGAAAGTTCCCACGAGCAGTACTTC CASSYRQGESSHEQYF TRBD1 - TRBJ2-7 TRBV6-2/TRBV6-3
TGTGCCAGCAGCTGGGTCGGGGGACTTAGCAATCAGCCCCAGCATTTT CASSWVGGLSNQPQHF - - TRBJ1-5 TRBV27
TGTGCCAGCAGCCAACCTAGCGGGGGAGGGACAGATACGCAGTATTTT CASSQPSGGGTDTQYF TRBD2 - TRBJ2-3 TRBV4-2
TGTGCCAGTAGAAATAGCGGAAGGGCTTCCTACGAGCAGTACTTC CASRNSGRASYEQYF - - TRBJ2-7 TRBV19
TGTGCCAGCAGTTTCCCCGGTCTGGAGCAGTTCTTC CASSFPGLEQFF - few TRBJ2-1 TRBV27
TGTGCCAGCAGCCTTCGGACAGAATATGGCTACACCTTC CASSLRTEYGYTF - - TRBJ1-2 TRBV11-2
TGTGCCAGCAGCGTAGGATCAGTTAGCAATCAGCCCCAGCATTTT CASSVGSVSNQPQHF - - TRBJ1-5 TRBV9
TGTGCCAGCAGCCCCTCTGGGCAGGGAAATGAAAAACTGTTTTTT CASSPSGQGNEKLFF - - TRBJ1-4 TRBV9
TGTGCCAGCAGCTTGGATCCAGGGAGGTTGGGCTCTGGGGCCAACGTCCTGACTTTC CASSLDPGRLGSGANVLTF - - TRBJ2-6 TRBV5-4
TGTGCCAGCAGCCCATACAGGGAAGAATTTGAAGCTTTCTTT CASSPYREEFEAFF - few TRBJ1-1 TRBV7-2
TGTGCCAGCAGCTTGCAACTAGCGGGGGGGCGGGAGCAGTTCTTC CASSLQLAGGREQFF TRBD2 - TRBJ2-1 TRBV7-2
TGTGCCAGCAGCTTAACATGGGAGGGAACTAATGAAAAACTGTTTTTT CASSLTWEGTNEKLFF - - TRBJ1-4 TRBV7-9
TGTGCCAGCAAAATCGGACAGGGCCATGGCTACACCTTC CASKIGQGHGYTF TRBD1 - TRBJ1-2 TRBV6-5
TGTGCCAGCGGATCACAGTATAATTCACCCCTCCACTTT CASGSQYNSPLHF - - TRBJ1-6 TRBV6-5
TGTGCCAGCTTTCCCGGGACTAGCGGGGGGGCGGAGACCCAGTACTTC CASFPGTSGGAETQYF TRBD2 - TRBJ2-5 TRBV2
TGTGCCAGCATTAGGGTCCCCCGGGACATTGAGGGCTACACCTTC CASIRVPRDIEGYTF - few TRBJ1-2 TRBV2
TGTGCCTCGTGGGGTGAGGACTCAGACTCGAACACCGGGGAGCTGTTTTTT CASWGEDSDSNTGELFF - - TRBJ2-2 TRBV2
TGTGCCAGCAGCTTGAACAGGGGCTATGGCTACACCTTC CASSLNRGYGYTF TRBD1 - TRBJ1-2 TRBV7-2
TGTGCCAGCAGCCCCCGGAGGAACACCGGGGAGCTGTTTTTT CASSPRRNTGELFF - - TRBJ2-2 TRBV11-3
TGTGCCAGTAGTATCGGGCAGGGCGGCTACACCTTC CASSIGQGGYTF - - TRBJ1-2 TRBV19
TGTGCCTGGACACCGGGACTAGCGGGGATCACAGATACGCAGTATTTT CAWTPGLAGITDTQYF TRBD2 - TRBJ2-3 TRBV30
TGTGCCAGCAGTCCCCGGGACAGGGTTGGCTACACCTTC CASSPRDRVGYTF TRBD1 few TRBJ1-2 TRBV27